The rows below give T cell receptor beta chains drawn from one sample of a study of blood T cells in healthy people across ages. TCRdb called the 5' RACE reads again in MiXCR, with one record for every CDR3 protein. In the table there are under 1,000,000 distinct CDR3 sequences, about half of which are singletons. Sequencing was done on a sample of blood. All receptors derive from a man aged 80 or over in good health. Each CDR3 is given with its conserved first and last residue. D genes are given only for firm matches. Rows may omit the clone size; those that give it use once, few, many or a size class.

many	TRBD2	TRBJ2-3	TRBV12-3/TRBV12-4	TGTGCCAGCAGTCCCGAACTAGCGGGAGTTAGGTATACGCAGTATTTT	CASSPELAGVRYTQYF
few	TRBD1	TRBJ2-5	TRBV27	TGTGCCAGCAGTTCCGGGACAGGGGTTTTTCAAGAGACCCAGTACTTC	CASSSGTGVFQETQYF
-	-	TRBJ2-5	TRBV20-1	TGCAGTGCCAAAGCGCGGGGGCCAGATGAGACCCAGTACTTC	CSAKARGPDETQYF
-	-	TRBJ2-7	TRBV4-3	TGCGCCAGCAGCCCCACAAGAGGTAGCTCCTACGAGCAGTACTTC	CASSPTRGSSYEQYF
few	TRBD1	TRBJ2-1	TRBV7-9	TGTGCCAGCAGCTTAGCGATGGCAGGGGGTCGGGATGAGCAGTTCTTC	CASSLAMAGGRDEQFF
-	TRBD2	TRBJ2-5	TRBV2	TGTGCCAGCAGTGGCCTAGCGGGAGGAGGTCTTGAGACCCAGTACTTC	CASSGLAGGGLETQYF
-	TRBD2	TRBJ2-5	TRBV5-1	TGCGCCAGCAGCTTGGTATGGACTAGCGGGAGTGGTGAGCAGTACTTC	CASSLVWTSGSGEQYF
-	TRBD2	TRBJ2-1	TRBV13	TGTGCCAGCAGCAACGCGCTTACTAGCGGGAGGATTGAGCAGTTCTTC	CASSNALTSGRIEQFF
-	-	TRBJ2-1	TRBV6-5	TGTGCCAGCAGTTACTCGAAGTCAAGGGCCGGACCCTACAATGAGCAGTTCTTC	CASSYSKSRAGPYNEQFF
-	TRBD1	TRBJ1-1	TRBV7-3	TGTGCCAGCAGCTCGCAGACAGGGGGAATGAACACTGAAGCTTTCTTT	CASSSQTGGMNTEAFF
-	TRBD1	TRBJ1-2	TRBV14	TGTGCCAGCAGCCTAACACAGGGGGGACTATATGGCTACACCTTC	CASSLTQGGLYGYTF
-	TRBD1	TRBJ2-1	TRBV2	TGTGCCAGCGGACAGGCCCCCAGCTCCTACAATGAGCAGTTCTTC	CASGQAPSSYNEQFF
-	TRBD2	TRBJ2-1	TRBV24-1	TGTGCCACCAGTGATTCAAGCGGGAGGGCCAGTGAGCAGTTCTTC	CATSDSSGRASEQFF
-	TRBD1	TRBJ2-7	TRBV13	TGTGCCAGCACCACTACGACAGGGATGTTTTACAATGAGCAGTACTTC	CASTTTTGMFYNEQYF
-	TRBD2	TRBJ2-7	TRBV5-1	TGCGCCAGCAGCCTGGCCGGGACTAACGGTTCCTACGAGCAGTACTTC	CASSLAGTNGSYEQYF
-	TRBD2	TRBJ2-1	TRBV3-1	TGTGCCAGCAGCCAAGGGACTAGTTGGCGTGAGCAGTTCTTC	CASSQGTSWREQFF
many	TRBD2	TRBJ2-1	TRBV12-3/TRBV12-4	TGTGCCAGCAGATTAGGACTAGCGGGAGGTAATGAGCAGTTCTTC	CASRLGLAGGNEQFF
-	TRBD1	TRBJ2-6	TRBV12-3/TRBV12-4	TGTGCCAGCAGTTTTCAAGGGGGCAGTGGGGCCAACGTCCTGACTTTC	CASSFQGGSGANVLTF
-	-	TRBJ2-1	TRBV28	TGTGCCAGCAGCCGCGGTCGGTACAATGAGCAGTTCTTC	CASSRGRYNEQFF
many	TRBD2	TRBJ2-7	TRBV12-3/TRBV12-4	TGTGCCAGCAGTTTCCCTAGCGGGGAATATTACGAGCAGTACTTC	CASSFPSGEYYEQYF
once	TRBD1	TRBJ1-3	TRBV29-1	TGCAGCGTTGCTCGGGACAGGGCTGGAAACACCATATATTTT	CSVARDRAGNTIYF
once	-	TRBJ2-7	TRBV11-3	TGTGCCAGCAGCTTAGTTGCCGAGACAGGTGGCGAGCAGTACTTC	CASSLVAETGGEQYF
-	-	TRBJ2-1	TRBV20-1	TGCAGTGCTAGGGAGCCGTTGGGTTCCAATGAGCAGTTCTTC	CSAREPLGSNEQFF
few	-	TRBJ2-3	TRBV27	TGTGCCAGCAGTTTCCTGAACAGGGAAGGGTCCCCTGGCACAGATACGCAGTATTTT	CASSFLNREGSPGTDTQYF
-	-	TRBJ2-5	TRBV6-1	TGTGCCAGCAGCCCACCTTTGCGACTAGATCTAAGAATGGAGACCCAGTACTTC	CASSPPLRLDLRMETQYF
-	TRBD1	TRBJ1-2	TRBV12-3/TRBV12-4	TGTGCCAGCACCATAGACAGGGGGTCGGGCTACACCTTC	CASTIDRGSGYTF